A selection of T cell receptor beta chains follows, all from one sample in a study of blood T cell repertoires in COVID-19. Using immunoSEQ multiplex PCR, the repertoire was profiled, and TCRdb retains in-frame clones only, with some absent. The data contain more than 200,000 clones, around nine tenths of them singletons. The specimen sequenced was PBMCs or T cells enriched from blood (not recorded which). These receptors originate from a woman aged 45-65 years who had recovered from COVID-19. CDR3s include the opening cysteine and the closing phenylalanine or tryptophan. A D gene is named only where the DNA matches it firmly. Not all rows give a size; the values are once, few, many and, for expanded clones, a class.

D | size | length | J | V | DNA | CDR3
TRBD2 | NA | 14 | TRBJ2-3 | TRBV3-1/TRBV3-2 | TGTGCCAGCAGCGTTAGCGGGAGCACAGATACGCAGTATTTT | CASSVSGSTDTQYF
NA | NA | 12 | TRBJ1-3 | TRBV12-3/TRBV12-4 | TGTGCCAGCATGACAGACGGAAACACCATATATTTT | CASMTDGNTIYF
TRBD1 | few | 17 | TRBJ2-7 | TRBV4-1 | TGCGCCAGCAGCATAGGACAGGGGGTCGTCGGGTCCTACGAGCAGTACTTC | CASSIGQGVVGSYEQYF
NA | NA | 13 | TRBJ2-5 | TRBV24-1 | TGTGCCACCAGCCTGACAGGACAAGAGACCCAGTACTTC | CATSLTGQETQYF
NA | NA | 17 | TRBJ1-1 | TRBV21-1 | TGTGCCAGCAGCACTGTACGACAGGCCCGGCGAGGCACTGAAGCTTTCTTT | CASSTVRQARRGTEAFF
TRBD2 | NA | 14 | TRBJ2-7 | TRBV5-1 | TGCGCCAGCAGCGCCACTAGCGGGGGGTACGAGCAGTACTTC | CASSATSGGYEQYF
NA | NA | 13 | TRBJ1-3 | TRBV18 | TGTGCCAGCTCACCACCCAGTAGAAACACCATATATTTT | CASSPPSRNTIYF
NA | NA | 15 | TRBJ1-4 | TRBV1 | TGCACCAGCAGCCAGGCGGGACCGGGTAATGAAAAACTGTTTTTT | CTSSQAGPGNEKLFF
TRBD2 | NA | 14 | TRBJ2-7 | TRBV3-1/TRBV3-2 | TGTGCCAGCAGCCTTTCACTAGCGGGAGTTGAGCAGTACTTC | CASSLSLAGVEQYF
NA | NA | 13 | TRBJ2-2 | TRBV2 | TGTGCCAGCAGTGTTATTCTCGCCGGGGAGCTGTTTTTT | CASSVILAGELFF
TRBD2 | NA | 15 | TRBJ2-1 | TRBV10-2 | TGCGCCAGCAGGGGACTAGCGGGAGTCGTCAATGAGCAGTTCTTC | CASRGLAGVVNEQFF
NA | NA | 15 | TRBJ2-7 | TRBV11-2 | TGTGCCAGCAGCCCCTACGGCGGGGAGACCTACGAGCAGTACTTC | CASSPYGGETYEQYF
NA | NA | 19 | TRBJ1-4 | TRBV4-3 | TGCGCCAGCAGCCAAGCTGATAGGCGGGGGCTAGCAACTAATGAAAAACTGTTTTTT | CASSQADRRGLATNEKLFF
NA | NA | 14 | TRBJ2-6 | TRBV28 | TGTGCCAGCAACGGAGTCTCTGGGGCCAACGTCCTGACTTTC | CASNGVSGANVLTF
NA | NA | 13 | TRBJ2-7 | TRBV29-1 | TGCAGCGCGGAGGTGAAGGGGGTTTACGAGCAGTACTTC | CSAEVKGVYEQYF
TRBD1 | NA | 15 | TRBJ2-7 | TRBV28 | TGTGCCAGCAGCACCAAGGGACAGGGACCCTACGAGCAGTACTTC | CASSTKGQGPYEQYF
TRBD2 | NA | 17 | TRBJ2-3 | TRBV4-2 | TGTGCCAGCAGCCAAGAATGGAGTAGCGGGAGTGTAGATACGCAGTATTTT | CASSQEWSSGSVDTQYF
TRBD2 | NA | 15 | TRBJ2-1 | TRBV24-1 | TGTGCCACCAGTGATACGGGACTAGGTCAATTGGAGCAGTTCTTC | CATSDTGLGQLEQFF
NA | NA | 14 | TRBJ2-2 | TRBV5-1 | TGCGCCAGCACTTCAGCGCCTGGGACCGGGGAGCTGTTTTTT | CASTSAPGTGELFF
NA | NA | 14 | TRBJ2-5 | TRBV9 | TGTGCCAGCAGCGTAGACTTAGCGGAAGAGACCCAGTACTTC | CASSVDLAEETQYF
NA | NA | 14 | TRBJ2-5 | TRBV19 | TGTGCCAGTAGTATCTGGGGCATCCAAGAGACCCAGTACTTC | CASSIWGIQETQYF
TRBD1 | NA | 15 | TRBJ1-5 | TRBV27 | TGTGCCAGCAGTAATCTAAACAGGGGAAATCAGCCCCAGCATTTT | CASSNLNRGNQPQHF
TRBD1 | NA | 16 | TRBJ1-1 | TRBV5-6 | TGTGCCAGCGATTCCCTTTTTACAGGGGGCAACACTGAAGCTTTCTTT | CASDSLFTGGNTEAFF
NA | NA | 12 | TRBJ2-7 | TRBV7-9 | TGTGCCAGCAGCCAAGACAGCTACGAGCAGTACTTC | CASSQDSYEQYF
NA | NA | 13 | TRBJ2-1 | TRBV5-1 | TGCGCCAGCAGCAGAGGTGGAGACAATGAGCAGTTCTTC | CASSRGGDNEQFF
TRBD2 | NA | 16 | TRBJ2-3 | TRBV7-9 | TGTGCCAGCAGCCTTGGGACTAGTGAAAGCACAGATACGCAGTATTTT | CASSLGTSESTDTQYF
NA | NA | 12 | TRBJ1-5 | TRBV28 | TGTGCCATTGAGGAGAGCAATCAGCCCCAGCATTTT | CAIEESNQPQHF
NA | NA | 14 | TRBJ2-3 | TRBV7-3 | TGTGCCAGCAGCTTCGCAGGGGGCACAGATACGCAGTATTTT | CASSFAGGTDTQYF
NA | NA | 16 | TRBJ2-6 | TRBV19 | TGTGCCAGTAGTAATCAGGGAAGCTCTGGGGCCAACGTCCTGACTTTC | CASSNQGSSGANVLTF
TRBD2 | NA | 18 | TRBJ2-1 | TRBV6-2/TRBV6-3 | TGTGCCAGCAGTGCTCCTAAGAGCGGGAGGGTCTCCTACAATGAGCAGTTCTTC | CASSAPKSGRVSYNEQFF
NA | once | 18 | TRBJ2-3 | TRBV2 | TGTGCCAGCAGAAGGGGCCCCAAACATATTGCTAGCACAGATACGCAGTATTTT | CASRRGPKHIASTDTQYF
NA | NA | 14 | TRBJ1-5 | TRBV3-1/TRBV3-2 | TGTGCCAGCAGCCCCCCTTATCGGTGGCAGCCCCAGCATTTT | CASSPPYRWQPQHF
TRBD1 | once | 13 | TRBJ2-7 | TRBV19 | TGTGCCAGTAGGGGACAGGGGGACTACGAGCAGTACTTC | CASRGQGDYEQYF
NA | once | 15 | TRBJ1-1 | TRBV6-5 | TGTGCCAGCACCGCCGCGAGAAACCTCGTCACTGAAGCTTTCTTT | CASTAARNLVTEAFF
NA | few | 14 | TRBJ2-1 | TRBV19 | TGTGCCAGTTCGGGGGGCATCACCAGCAATGAGCAGTTCTTC | CASSGGITSNEQFF
TRBD1 | NA | 17 | TRBJ1-6 | TRBV18 | TGTGCCAGCTCACCACCGAACCGGGACAGGGGGAATTCACCCCTCCACTTT | CASSPPNRDRGNSPLHF
TRBD1 | NA | 14 | TRBJ1-2 | TRBV28 | TGTGCCAGCAGATATAAGGACAGGGCCTATGGCTACACCTTC | CASRYKDRAYGYTF
NA | once | 12 | TRBJ1-2 | TRBV5-1 | TGCGCCAGCAGCGAAGAGAGTTATGGCTACACCTTC | CASSEESYGYTF
TRBD1 | NA | 13 | TRBJ1-2 | TRBV27 | TGTGCCAGTGGACAGGGGACTAACTATGGCTACACCTTC | CASGQGTNYGYTF
NA | few | 15 | TRBJ1-1 | TRBV18 | TGTGCCAGCTCACGCCAATCAGGGGTAAACACTGAAGCTTTCTTT | CASSRQSGVNTEAFF
TRBD1 | once | 15 | TRBJ2-1 | TRBV5-6 | TGTGCCAGCGGGACAGGTCCAGGGGCCTACAATGAGCAGTTCTTC | CASGTGPGAYNEQFF
NA | NA | 13 | TRBJ1-1 | TRBV19 | TGTGCCAGTAGCGCACAGAGAAACACTGAAGCTTTCTTT | CASSAQRNTEAFF
NA | NA | 16 | TRBJ2-3 | TRBV21-1 | TGTGCCAGCAGCCATCCTCCTAGCGGGGGGACAGATACGCAGTATTTT | CASSHPPSGGTDTQYF
TRBD1 | once | 17 | TRBJ2-6 | TRBV4-3 | TGCGCCAGCAGCCACACCGACAGGGGGGATTTAGCCAACGTCCTGACTTTC | CASSHTDRGDLANVLTF
TRBD1 | NA | 13 | TRBJ2-5 | TRBV5-5 | TGTGCCAGCAGCCAGGGACAGTTAGAGACCCAGTACTTC | CASSQGQLETQYF
NA | NA | 15 | TRBJ2-3 | TRBV3-1/TRBV3-2 | TGTGCCAGCAGCCAGTGGCAGGGTGGCACAGATACGCAGTATTTT | CASSQWQGGTDTQYF
NA | NA | 16 | TRBJ1-3 | TRBV4-2 | TGTGCCAGCAGCCAAGCCCTTGGGGCCCCTAGGGACACCATATATTTT | CASSQALGAPRDTIYF
TRBD2 | NA | 17 | TRBJ2-3 | TRBV7-2 | TGTGCCAGCAGCTTAGATACTAGCGGGGCAGGCACAGATACGCAGTATTTT | CASSLDTSGAGTDTQYF
TRBD1 | NA | 13 | TRBJ1-1 | TRBV11-2 | TGTGCCAGCAGCCCGCAGGGGGCCGTTGAAGCTTTCTTT | CASSPQGAVEAFF
NA | NA | 14 | TRBJ2-1 | TRBV27 | TGTGCCACAACCCCGCCCGGGTCCTACAATGAGCAGTTCTTC | CATTPPGSYNEQFF
NA | NA | 13 | TRBJ1-3 | TRBV10-3 | TGTGCCACCTCCATGACAGCCGGAAACACCATATATTTT | CATSMTAGNTIYF
TRBD2 | NA | 13 | TRBJ2-7 | TRBV27 | TGTGCCAGCAGTTTTGGGGAGGGCTACGAGCAGTACTTC | CASSFGEGYEQYF